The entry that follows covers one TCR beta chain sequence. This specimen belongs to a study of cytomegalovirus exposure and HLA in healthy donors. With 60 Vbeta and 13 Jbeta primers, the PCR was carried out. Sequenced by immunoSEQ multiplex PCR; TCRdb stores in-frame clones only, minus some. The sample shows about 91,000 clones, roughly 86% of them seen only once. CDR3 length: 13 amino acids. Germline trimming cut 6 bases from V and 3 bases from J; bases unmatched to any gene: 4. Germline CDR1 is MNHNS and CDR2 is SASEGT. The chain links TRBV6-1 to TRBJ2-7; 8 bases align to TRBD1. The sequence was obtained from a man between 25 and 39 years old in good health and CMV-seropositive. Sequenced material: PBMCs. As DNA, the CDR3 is TGTGCCAGCAGCAACAGGGGGAACTACGAGCAGTACTTC. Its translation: CASSNRGNYEQYF.